Reported below is one TCR beta chain. Antigen specificity is unknown. This specimen comes from a study of cytomegalovirus exposure and HLA in healthy donors. At the level of the study: About 85 million unique TCR sequences came from HLA-typed donors in an early release. Study-wide findings and caveats: Later analysis reportedly placed an Asian-associated ancestry cluster below the roughly 600-donor mean in N-insertions.

Germline V CDR1 and CDR2: MNHNY, SVGAGI (reference sequence). The CDR3 consists of 15 residues. V was cut by 0 bases and J by 10 bases, with 16 bases left in between. Primers for the PCR totalled 60 Vbeta and 13 Jbeta. Method: immunoSEQ multiplex PCR; TCRdb's copy keeps in-frame clones and lacks some. The top ten clones hold more than 1.5% of a sample with roughly 98,000 clones, roughly 79% of them seen once. Donors likely had unrecorded immune exposures despite being nominally healthy when sampled. Sequencing was carried out using PBMCs. The TCR comes from a man aged 35-49 years in good health and CMV-seronegative. This sequence joins TRBV6-6 and TRBJ2-1, with no clear D. The CDR3 nucleotides are TGTGCCAGCAGTTACTCGATTTACCCGCTGGCCGAGCAGTTCTTC. This sequence encodes CASSYSIYPLAEQFF.